This record covers a single T cell receptor beta chain. As yet, its antigen is unknown. The data were taken from a study of T cells after yellow fever vaccination. Notes on the study in general: Although the secondary response was weaker, it peaked faster, at day 5 versus 15. Clonotypes shared by both compartments, CD4 and CD8, made up a small share.

V was clipped by 0 bases and J by 4 bases; unmatched bases: 7. Germline values: CDR1 SGHAT, CDR2 FQNNGV. There are 16 residues in the CDR3. 5'RACE template switching added a universal primer site and UMIs to TCR cDNA. TCRdb ran MiXCR on the 5' RACE reads and lists one entry per CDR3 protein. The repertoire holds about 350,000 distinct CDR3 sequences, with roughly 8% as singletons. The sample here was PBMCs, taken 45 days after the first yellow fever vaccination. This receptor was identified in a man aged 18 to 29 who received the YFV17D yellow fever vaccine. J is TRBJ2-5 and V is TRBV11-2, with 8 positions matching TRBD2. CDR3 sequence (DNA): TGTGCCAGCAGCTTAGACCGGGGGGGCCTTAGAGAGACCCAGTACTTC. It codes for CASSLDRGGLRETQYF.